Following are 20 T cell receptor beta chains from one sample sequenced in a study of cytotoxic CD8 clonotypes in ibrutinib-treated CLL. Some clones are missing from TCRdb's copy, which holds only in-frame ones; the method was immunoSEQ multiplex PCR. The profile covers about 140,000 clones, with approximately 80% appearing a single time and less than 9% taken by the ten largest. The input for sequencing was PBMCs, taken after 36 months of ibrutinib treatment. These receptors were collected from a human donor with chronic lymphocytic leukemia.

This chain uses TRBV4-1 with TRBJ2-4; no reliable D call. CDR1 and CDR2 (germline): MGHRA, YSYEKL. Trimming pared 0 bases from V and 0 bases from J, leaving 9 bases between. There are 16 residues in the CDR3. CDR3 DNA sequence: TGCGCCAGCAGCCAAGAGGTGAGGCTAGCCAAAAACATTCAGTACTTC. It codes for CASSQEVRLAKNIQYF.

The J gene is TRBJ2-1, the V gene TRBV10-2; weak D call: TRBD1 (5 bases). Trimming shortened V by 3 bases and J by 4 bases, and 13 bases separated the two germline ends. This CDR3 is 15 amino acids long. Germline CDR1 reads WSHSY; CDR2 reads SAAADI. As DNA, the CDR3 is TGCGCCAGCAGTGACTGGACAAGCCCTTACAATGAGCAGTTCTTC. It translates to CASSDWTSPYNEQFF.

The CDR3 loop is CASSPAGLNTEAFF. The CDR3 DNA is TGTGCCAGCTCACCGGCAGGGTTGAACACTGAAGCTTTCTTT. This chain links TRBV18 with TRBJ1-1, with a possible D match to TRBD1 (5 bases). The CDR3 runs 14 residues. V lost 3 bases and J lost 0, with 8 bases in between. Germline-derived CDR1 and CDR2 are KGHSH and LQKENI.

V usage is TRBV30 and J usage is TRBJ1-1; a weak D match, TRBD1 (6 bases). Trimming stripped 2 bases from V and 0 bases from J, with 13 bases between. This CDR3 is built from 15 residues. Per germline, CDR1 GTSNPN and CDR2 SVGIG (reference sequence). As DNA, the CDR3 is TGTGCCTGGAGTCCCGTTGACAGGTTGAACACTGAAGCTTTCTTT. Residues: CAWSPVDRLNTEAFF.

The chain links TRBV10-1 to TRBJ2-7; TRBD2 is a possible D gene (7 bases). This CDR3 contains 15 residues. Germline assignment: CDR1 WNHNN and CDR2 SYGVQD (reference sequence). Deletions cut 6 bases from V and 3 bases from J, with 18 bases between. The CDR3 bases are TGCGCCAGCAGCCAGGCGGGGGCTCAGGACTACGAGCAGTACTTC. Residues: CASSQAGAQDYEQYF.

This clone was seen a single time. The V call is TRBV10-3, the J call TRBJ2-1; 7 bases fit TRBD1. V lost 10 bases and J lost 2; bases outside the gene matches: 8. This CDR3 has 14 amino acids. CDR1 and CDR2 (germline): ENHRY, SYGVKD. The CDR3 coding sequence is TGTGCCACGTCCGGACAGGTGACCTACAATGAGCAGTTCTTC. Encoded protein: CATSGQVTYNEQFF.

The chain employs TRBV18 and TRBJ2-7; D might be TRBD1 or TRBD2, each matching 7 bases. The germline V gene encodes CDR1 KGHSH and CDR2 LQKENI. V lost 6 bases to trimming and J lost 3 bases, with 18 bases between them. This CDR3 region has 15 residues. The CDR3 DNA follows: TGTGCCAGCTCCCTGCCAGCGGGGACAGTCTACGAGCAGTACTTC. Protein product: CASSLPAGTVYEQYF.

This clone came up a few times. V usage is TRBV6-4 and J usage is TRBJ2-2, with 7 bases aligning to TRBD2. The CDR3 is 15 amino acids. Per the germline V gene, CDR1 is MRHNA and CDR2 is SNTAGT. After removal of 6 bases from V and 3 bases from J, the junction contained 7 bases not matched to a gene. The CDR3 DNA reads as TGTGCCAGCAGCAAACAGCGGGGCCACACCGGGGAGCTGTTTTTT. This encodes CASSKQRGHTGELFF.

The table lists this clone with many counts. The rearrangement uses TRBV25-1 and TRBJ1-1; D is possibly TRBD1 (6 bases). The CDR3 runs to 13 residues. V lost 2 bases and J 8 bases, leaving 12 bases between the germline ends. Germline V CDR1 and CDR2: MGHDK, SYGVNS. In DNA form, the CDR3 reads TGTGCCAGCAGTGAAGGGGGGGGCGCAGAAGCTTTCTTT. Its translation: CASSEGGGAEAFF. Full variable domain (outside the CDR3, taken from reference TRBV25-1 and TRBJ1-1): EADIYQTPRYLVIGTGKKITLECSQTMGHDKMYWYQQDPGMELHLIHYSYGVNSTEKGDLSSESTVSRIRTEHFPLTLESARPSHTSQYLCASSEGGGAEAFFGQGTRLTVV.

The CDR3 spells CASSDTPGLRSVEKLFF. CDR3 bases: TGTGCCAGCAGTGATACCCCGGGCCTCAGAAGTGTGGAAAAACTGTTTTTT. V is TRBV6-1 and J is TRBJ1-4; D is uncertain. This CDR3 contains 17 residues. Between the trimmed V and J ends, which lost 3 bases and 8 bases, there was a span of 22 bases. Germline lookup yields CDR1 MNHNS and CDR2 SASEGT.

The V call is TRBV6-5, the J call TRBJ2-2, with D possibly TRBD2 on 5 matching bases. CDR3 length: 16 amino acids. V gave up 0 bases and J gave up 3 bases, with 11 bases separating them. CDR1 MNHEY and CDR2 SVGAGI come from the germline V gene. The CDR3 loop is CASSYSAGGHTGELFF. The CDR3 DNA follows: TGTGCCAGCAGTTACTCCGCTGGAGGCCACACCGGGGAGCTGTTTTTT.

This clone occurred a few times. The chain has TRBV4-1 and TRBJ2-7; D gene uncertain. Germline V gene data show CDR1 as MGHRA and CDR2 as YSYEKL. Trimming removed 1 base at V and 4 bases at J, with 8 bases between. The CDR3 is 13 amino acids. The CDR3 DNA is TGCGCCAGCAGCCAAGTGGTACAGTACGAGCAGTACTTC. Protein: CASSQVVQYEQYF.

The chain couples TRBV9 to TRBJ2-1; D gene unclear. V lost 2 bases and J lost 9, with 15 bases in between. Germline-derived CDR1 and CDR2 are SGDLS and YYNGEE. This CDR3 region has 14 residues. The CDR3 protein is CASSVGPEMAEQFF. The CDR3 nucleotides are TGTGCCAGCAGCGTCGGACCCGAGATGGCTGAGCAGTTCTTC.

The CDR3 DNA is TGTGCCAGCAGCCCCGACAGGGCCTCCTACGAGCAGTACTTC. It translates to CASSPDRASYEQYF. The J gene is TRBJ2-7, the V gene TRBV11-2; TRBD1 agrees at 7 bases. CDR1 is SGHAT, CDR2 FQNNGV, per germline. There are 14 residues in the CDR3. The trim removed 5 bases at V and 0 bases at J, leaving 4 bases unmatched.

This clone was counted a single time. The CDR3 loop is CASSLERQGFTGNTIYF. DNA for the CDR3: TGTGCCAGCAGCTTAGAACGACAGGGGTTCACTGGAAACACCATATATTTT. This rearrangement joins TRBV7-9 to TRBJ1-3; 8 bases are a match to TRBD1. The V and J ends lost 1 base and 2 bases, in that order; junction bases with no gene match: 7. The CDR3 contains 17 residues. Per the germline V gene, CDR1 is SEHNR and CDR2 is FQNEAQ (reference sequence).

This rearrangement joins TRBV5-3 to TRBJ2-5, with TRBD2 identical over 7 bases. TRBV5-3 is an ORF for which the function is uncertain. Trimming at V came to 0 bases and at J to 5 bases, leaving 4 bases not matched to a gene. This CDR3 is 14 amino acids long. The CDR3 loop reads CARSLGGRTETQYF. The DNA for the CDR3 is TGTGCCAGAAGCTTGGGCGGGAGAACGGAGACCCAGTACTTC.

J is TRBJ1-1 and V is TRBV2; possibly TRBD1 for D (5 bases). With 7 bases removed from V and 3 bases from J, the gap between germline ends came to 12 bases. The V gene's germline CDR1 is SNHLY and CDR2 FYNNEI. This CDR3 comprises 13 residues. CDR3 sequence reads: CASTGRRDTEAFF. CDR3 in DNA: TGTGCCAGCACGGGGCGGAGGGACACTGAAGCTTTCTTT. Full variable domain (outside the CDR3, taken from reference TRBV2 and TRBJ1-1): EPEVTQTPSHQVTQMGQEVILRCVPISNHLYFYWYRQILGQKVEFLVSFYNNEISEKSEIFDDQFSVERPDGSNFTLKIRSTKLEDSAMYFCASTGRRDTEAFFGQGTRLTVV.

This clone was counted between two and nine times. The gene calls are TRBV4-2 and TRBJ1-5; no definite D call. From germline, CDR1 is LGHNA and CDR2 YNFKEQ. The CDR3 sequence is 13 residues long. The germline V and J ends were trimmed by 0 bases and 1 base, with 1 base remaining between them. The CDR3 here is CASSQESNQPQHF. The DNA of the CDR3 is TGTGCCAGCAGCCAAGAGAGCAATCAGCCCCAGCATTTT.

This clone appeared a few times. The chain has TRBV7-2 and TRBJ2-3; no clear D. Trimming took off 5 bases at V and 4 bases at J, with 16 bases between the two ends. Germline V gives CDR1 SGHTA, CDR2 FQGNSA. The CDR3 has 15 amino acids. DNA of the CDR3: TGTGCCAGCAGCAGCCATCTAGGTATCCCAGATACGCAGTATTTT. Protein: CASSSHLGIPDTQYF.

This rearrangement joins TRBV9 to TRBJ1-2, with 7 bases lining up with TRBD1. Looked up from germline, CDR1 is SGDLS and CDR2 is YYNGEE. This CDR3 has 15 residues. The V segment lost 3 bases and the J segment 7 bases; nucleotides outside the gene matches: 12. As DNA, the CDR3 is TGTGCCAGCAGCGCCAGACAGGGTTCAAAGGTTGGCTACACCTTC. Translation gives CASSARQGSKVGYTF. Together with reference TRBV9 and TRBJ1-2, the CDR3 gives the full variable domain: DSGVTQTPKHLITATGQRVTLRCSPRSGDLSVYWYQQSLDQGLQFLIQYYNGEERAKGNILERFSAQQFPDLHSELNLSSLELGDSALYFCASSARQGSKVGYTFGSGTRLTVV.